This record concerns one T cell receptor (beta chain) sequence. Its antigen is as yet unknown. The data were obtained in a study of T cell responses to AZD1222 COVID-19 vaccine. Study summary: Samples with a second dose at about 4 or about 12 weeks were pooled together. Study results and caveats: Close to half of all spike-specific TCRs reportedly target regions of the variants that are unmutated. Of the AZD1222 recipients, only five to seven were seropositive at baseline.

Generated by immunoSEQ multiplex PCR, the TCRdb table keeps only in-frame clones and is missing some. The profile shows roughly 80,000 clones, about 88% of them singletons. CDR3 length: 13 residues. The germline V gene has CDR1 KGHSH and CDR2 LQKENI. The V end lost 2 bases, the J end lost 5 bases, and 7 bases lay between the germline ends. This receptor was identified in an adult in good health. The gene calls are TRBV18 and TRBJ2-1, with unresolved D. Sequencing was performed on peripheral blood, taken on day 0 of AZD1222 vaccination. In DNA, the CDR3 is TGTGCCAGCTCACCATCCTTGAACAATGAGCAGTTCTTC. It yields the protein CASSPSLNNEQFF. The variable domain in full, completed from reference TRBV18 and TRBJ2-1, reads NAGVMQNPRHLVRRRGQEARLRCSPMKGHSHVYWYRQLPEEGLKFMVYLQKENIIDESGMPKERFSAEFPKEGPSILRIQQVVRGDSAAYFCASSPSLNNEQFFGPGTRLTVL.